These T cell receptor beta chains were read from a single sample in a study of cytomegalovirus exposure and HLA in healthy donors. Profiling relied on immunoSEQ multiplex PCR, and the TCRdb table lists in-frame clones only, not all of them. Of around 150,000 clones listed, around 80% are singletons. Sequencing used PBMCs. All receptors derive from a man aged 45-65 years in good health and CMV-seropositive. The CDR3 runs from the conserved cysteine through the conserved F or W. D genes are given only for firm matches. The listing skips clone size in some rows; elsewhere it reads once, few, many or a size class.

V gene	clone size	D gene	J gene	CDR3 DNA	CDR3 protein
TRBV19	once	TRBD1	TRBJ1-4	TGTGCCAGTAGTCCCCCGGGACAGGCTAATGAAAAACTGTTTTTT	CASSPPGQANEKLFF
TRBV19	NA	TRBD1	TRBJ1-1	TGTGCCAGTAGTATGGGACAGGGCGGGCTGACTGAAGCTTTCTTT	CASSMGQGGLTEAFF
TRBV5-1	NA	TRBD1	TRBJ2-7	TGCGCCAGCAGTCTCAACGGGGCGGACAGGGGGGCCTACGAGCAGTACTTC	CASSLNGADRGAYEQYF
TRBV6-6	NA	TRBD1	TRBJ1-5	TGTGCCAGCAGCCGACAGGGAAGATTTAGCAATCAGCCCCAGCATTTT	CASSRQGRFSNQPQHF
TRBV5-6	NA	TRBD1	TRBJ1-4	TGTGCCAGCAGCCCACCAGTCGGGACAGGAGGTGAAAAACTGTTTTTT	CASSPPVGTGGEKLFF
TRBV6-1	NA	NA	TRBJ1-1	TGTGCCAGCAGCACAGGGTATACTGAAGCTTTCTTT	CASSTGYTEAFF
TRBV30	NA	TRBD1	TRBJ1-1	TGTGCCTGGAGTGGACAGGGGGCGAGGTTAGGCACTGAAGCTTTCTTT	CAWSGQGARLGTEAFF
TRBV6-6	NA	NA	TRBJ1-2	TGTGCCAGCAGTTACCCGGACAGAACCCCCTATGGCTACACCTTC	CASSYPDRTPYGYTF
TRBV9	NA	TRBD1	TRBJ2-7	TGTGCCAGCAGCGTAGGGGGGACAGGGACCCACGAGCAGTACTTC	CASSVGGTGTHEQYF
TRBV5-6	NA	NA	TRBJ1-2	TGTGCCAGCAGCTTGGGACAGGCGCTCTATGGCTACACCTTC	CASSLGQALYGYTF
TRBV2	NA	NA	TRBJ1-2	TGTGCCAGCAGCGGGGGAGGGAGTTTCTATGGCTACACCTTC	CASSGGGSFYGYTF
TRBV19	NA	NA	TRBJ1-4	TGTGCCAGTAGCTCAACAGGGAGGGGTGAAAAACTGTTTTTT	CASSSTGRGEKLFF
TRBV29-1	NA	NA	TRBJ1-1	TGCAGCGTTGAAGATCTCTCCCTCAGAGCTTTCTTT	CSVEDLSLRAFF
TRBV9	NA	NA	TRBJ1-1	TGTGCCAGCAGCTCAACGGTGGCTGCGGGCGCTGAAGCTTTCTTT	CASSSTVAAGAEAFF
TRBV18	NA	NA	TRBJ1-1	TGTGCCAGCTCAGGAGAACAGGGAACTGAAGCTTTCTTT	CASSGEQGTEAFF
TRBV15	NA	NA	TRBJ2-6	TGTGCCACCAGCAGGGTTACAGGGAACTCTGGGGCCAACGTCCTGACTTTC	CATSRVTGNSGANVLTF
TRBV11-3	NA	NA	TRBJ1-5	TGTGCCAGCACCCTGACAGTTTCCAATCAGCCCCAGCATTTT	CASTLTVSNQPQHF
TRBV9	NA	TRBD1	TRBJ1-2	TGTGCCAGCAGCACTCCGGGACAGGGGGCCGGCTACACCTTC	CASSTPGQGAGYTF
TRBV7-2	NA	TRBD1	TRBJ1-1	TGTGCCAGCGGTAACAGGGGGGGGAGGGACACTGAAGCTTTCTTT	CASGNRGGRDTEAFF
TRBV27	once	TRBD2	TRBJ2-5	TGTGCCAGCAGTTGGGAGCGGGGGGGCACCCAGTACTTC	CASSWERGGTQYF
TRBV29-1	once	NA	TRBJ2-1	TGCAGCGTCTGGTCTAGCTTCGATGAGCAGTTCTTC	CSVWSSFDEQFF
TRBV7-9	NA	TRBD2	TRBJ2-5	TGTGCCAGCAGCCAGGGGACTAGCGGACAAGAGACCCAGTACTTC	CASSQGTSGQETQYF
TRBV5-1	NA	TRBD2	TRBJ2-2	TGCGCCAGCAAGATGGAACTAGCGGGAGTAAACGGGGAGCTGTTTTTT	CASKMELAGVNGELFF